This TCR beta chain was observed in a study of blood T cell repertoires in COVID-19. This CDR3 comprises 12 residues. The V end lost 10 bases, the J end lost 2 bases, and 11 bases lay between the germline ends. Clones were read by immunoSEQ multiplex PCR, and TCRdb kept only the in-frame ones, dropping some. Found here are tens of thousands of clones, approximately 84% of them singletons; the top ten hold around 6.5%. The source is a man between 60 and 75 years old with acute or convalescent COVID-19. The specimen sequenced was peripheral blood. The chain has TRBV12-3 or TRBV12-4 and TRBJ2-5; D is perhaps TRBD1 (6 bases). The DNA of the CDR3 is TGTGCCACTAGGGGGACGCAAGAGACCCAGTACTTC. It yields the protein CATRGTQETQYF.